Below, 25 T cell receptor beta chains from the same sample are listed, as sequenced in a study of OX40 agonist ivuxolimab in advanced cancers. Profiled with immunoSEQ multiplex PCR; TCRdb holds only in-frame clones, not every one. Of about 66,000 clones listed, around 90% were seen once; the top ten hold around 2%. Here the sequenced sample was CD4+ or CD8+ T cells sorted from blood, taken in a trial of the OX40 agonist ivuxolimab. These receptors originate from an adult with an advanced solid tumor such as melanoma, head and neck, liver or kidney cancer.

This rearrangement joins TRBV18 to TRBJ2-1, with TRBD1 matching over 8 bases. CDR1 and CDR2 from the germline V gene are KGHSH and LQKENI. The CDR3 runs 15 residues. Trimming at V came to 3 bases and at J to 9 bases, leaving 10 bases not matched to a gene. The CDR3, as DNA: TGTGCCAGCTCACCCCAGGGGGCGAAGGGTAGTGAGCAGTTCTTC. Its protein is CASSPQGAKGSEQFF. The variable domain in full, with the rest retrieved from reference TRBV18 and TRBJ2-1, is NAGVMQNPRHLVRRRGQEARLRCSPMKGHSHVYWYRQLPEEGLKFMVYLQKENIIDESGMPKERFSAEFPKEGPSILRIQQVVRGDSAAYFCASSPQGAKGSEQFFGPGTRLTVL.

V and J are TRBV19 and TRBJ1-1, with unresolved D. Trimming stripped 8 bases from V and 8 bases from J, with 15 bases between. Germline values: CDR1 LNHDA, CDR2 SQIVND (reference sequence). This CDR3 is built from 12 residues. CDR3 in amino acids: CASQIPGGEAFF. Written as DNA, the CDR3 is TGTGCCAGTCAAATCCCTGGTGGGGAAGCTTTCTTT. Combining the CDR3 with reference TRBV19 and TRBJ1-1 gives the whole variable domain DGGITQSPKYLFRKEGQNVTLSCEQNLNHDAMYWYRQDPGQGLRLIYYSQIVNDFQKGDIAEGYSVSREKKESFPLTVTSAQKNPTAFYLCASQIPGGEAFFGQGTRLTVV.

The chain joins TRBV7-9 to TRBJ2-3, with 7 positions matching TRBD2. Germline CDR1 reads SEHNR; CDR2 reads FQNEAQ (reference sequence). The CDR3 consists of 16 residues. With V trimmed by 2 bases and J by 1 base, 6 bases remained unmatched. In nucleotides, the CDR3 is TGTGCCAGCAGCTTATCTGCGGCGGGGGGCACAGATACGCAGTATTTT. Translating it yields CASSLSAAGGTDTQYF.

This clone turned up a few times. The chain couples TRBV7-9 to TRBJ1-5; 7 bases are a match to TRBD1. Germline CDR1 is SEHNR and CDR2 is FQNEAQ (reference sequence). V lost 0 bases, J lost 5 bases, and 4 bases stayed unmatched. The CDR3 sequence is 15 residues long. The CDR3 nucleotides read TGTGCCAGCAGCTTAGCAGGGGGCGACCATCAGCCCCAGCATTTT. Translated, it gives CASSLAGGDHQPQHF.

The V gene is TRBV4-3, the J gene TRBJ2-7, with a possible D match to TRBD2 (5 bases). CDR1 and CDR2 (germline): LGHNA, YSLEER. Trimming removed 0 bases from V and 4 bases from J, with 7 bases in between. The CDR3 consists of 13 residues. The CDR3 loop is CASSQDSGYEQYF. The CDR3 DNA is TGCGCCAGCAGCCAAGATTCGGGATACGAGCAGTACTTC.

The chain has TRBV14 and TRBJ2-3; D is unresolved. This CDR3 has 13 amino acids. V was cut by 5 bases and J by 1 base, with 7 bases left in between. Germline CDR1 SGHDN, CDR2 FVKESK. This CDR3 is CASSYLGTDTQYF. The CDR3 bases are TGTGCCAGCAGCTACCTCGGCACAGATACGCAGTATTTT.

This clone has just a few counts. At one end the junction does not follow the germline gene, possibly because of a read error. This chain links TRBV7-9 with TRBJ1-1; D uncertain. Germline CDR1 and CDR2: SEHNR and FQNEAQ (reference sequence). CDR3 length: 12 residues. CDR3 bases: TGTGCCAGCAGCCCCGGGAACCCTGAAGCTTTCTTT. Translating it yields CASSPGNPEAFF.

V is TRBV28 and J is TRBJ2-3; unclear D gene. CDR1 and CDR2 (germline): MDHEN, SYDVKM. The length of the CDR3 is 15 residues. V lost 2 bases and J 1 base, leaving 10 bases between the germline ends. Here the CDR3 DNA reads TGTGCCAGCAGTTTACCCAGCGTGGGCACAGATACGCAGTATTTT. It encodes CASSLPSVGTDTQYF. Complete variable domain (other parts from reference TRBV28 and TRBJ2-3): DVKVTQSSRYLVKRTGEKVFLECVQDMDHENMFWYRQDPGLGLRLIYFSYDVKMKEKGDIPEGYSVSREKKERFSLILESASTNQTSMYLCASSLPSVGTDTQYFGPGTRLTVL.

V usage is TRBV9 and J usage is TRBJ1-6, with D unresolved. The CDR3 covers 15 residues. Trimming cost V 0 bases and J 11 bases, with 15 bases left between them. Germline CDR1 is SGDLS and CDR2 is YYNGEE. CDR3 nucleotide sequence: TGTGCCAGCAGCGTAGACGGCAGGACCTGGGCACCCCTCCACTTT. Its translation: CASSVDGRTWAPLHF.

J is TRBJ1-1 and V is TRBV5-1, with 10 bases identical to TRBD1. The V and J ends lost 4 bases and 0 bases, in that order; junction bases with no gene match: 3. CDR1 is SGHRS and CDR2 is YFSETQ in the germline V gene. This CDR3 comprises 15 residues. The CDR3, as DNA: TGCGCCAGCAGCCCCGGACAGGGGGTGAACACTGAAGCTTTCTTT. It yields the protein CASSPGQGVNTEAFF.

This clone was seen more than once but under ten times. This chain uses TRBV4-2 with TRBJ1-2; D is ambiguous. Germline values: CDR1 LGHNA, CDR2 YNFKEQ. V was shortened by 5 bases and J by 8 bases, with 12 bases between the two germline ends. This CDR3 comprises 12 residues. CDR3 bases: TGTGCCAGCAGCACCTTTTCATGGGGCTACACCTTC. Its translation: CASSTFSWGYTF.

This chain uses TRBV28 with TRBJ1-6; TRBD1 might be the D (5 bases). Germline V gene data show CDR1 as MDHEN and CDR2 as SYDVKM. V was shortened by 6 bases and J by 10 bases, with 19 bases between the two germline ends. The CDR3 contains 15 residues. CDR3 nucleotides: TGTGCCAGCAGCAACGGGCCAGGGCCAATCTCACCCCTCCACTTT. Translation: CASSNGPGPISPLHF.

This sequence joins TRBV10-2 and TRBJ2-1; 9 bases align to TRBD1. CDR3 length: 15 amino acids. The trim removed 9 bases at V and 8 bases at J, leaving 14 bases unmatched. Germline CDR1 reads WSHSY; CDR2 reads SAAADI. As DNA, the CDR3 is TGCGCCAGTAGAAAACAGGGGGCGGGTTCAGATGAGCAGTTCTTC. This sequence encodes CASRKQGAGSDEQFF.

The gene calls are TRBV6-6 and TRBJ2-1; TRBD1 matches at 7 bases. The CDR3 is made up of 15 amino acids. CDR1 and CDR2 from the germline V gene are MNHNY and SVGAGI (reference sequence). Trimming removed 7 bases from V and 6 bases from J; junction bases left unmatched: 12. The CDR3 DNA sequence: TGTGCCAGCATCGCCGTACCTGACAGGGTCAATGAGCAGTTCTTC. It is translated as CASIAVPDRVNEQFF.

The chain has TRBV28 and TRBJ2-7, with D perhaps matching TRBD2 (6 bases). Germline V gene data show CDR1 as MDHEN and CDR2 as SYDVKM. The germline V and J ends were trimmed by 6 bases and 2 bases, with 23 bases remaining between them. This CDR3 has 17 residues. The CDR3 bases are TGTGCCAGCAGCCTCATCCGTGGGGGGAGTACACCCTACGAGCAGTACTTC. This gives the protein CASSLIRGGSTPYEQYF.

V and J are TRBV5-6 and TRBJ2-2, with D perhaps TRBD1 (6 bases). V lost 4 bases and J 4 bases, leaving 17 bases between the germline ends. This CDR3 region has 16 residues. Germline-derived CDR1 and CDR2 are SGHDT and YYEEEE. For the CDR3, the DNA is TGTGCCAGCAGCATCCGGGACACGCGAGGCACCGGGGAGCTGTTTTTT. Its protein is CASSIRDTRGTGELFF.

J is TRBJ2-3 and V is TRBV7-9; 8 bases are shared with TRBD2. The CDR3 totals 16 residues. The trim removed 0 bases at V and 3 bases at J, leaving 5 bases unmatched. From germline, CDR1 is SEHNR and CDR2 FQNEAQ (reference sequence). The CDR3 bases are TGTGCCAGCAGCTTAGCCTTGTCGGGGGGGACAGATACGCAGTATTTT. It translates to CASSLALSGGTDTQYF.

This clone was seen once. The chain couples TRBV6-5 to TRBJ2-5; 9 bases fit TRBD2. V trimming: 6 bases; J trimming: 1 base; junction bases outside the gene matches: 3. The CDR3 totals 14 residues. CDR1 and CDR2 (germline): MNHEY, SVGAGI. Here the CDR3 DNA reads TGTGCCAGCAGACGCGGGGGGGGCCAAGAGACCCAGTACTTC. It yields the protein CASRRGGGQETQYF.

The CDR3 region has the DNA TGTGCCAGCAGTGAAGGTTTTCGGGTAGGGAACGAGCAGTACTTC. Translating it yields CASSEGFRVGNEQYF. The chain employs TRBV2 and TRBJ2-7, with no clear D. Germline V lookup: CDR1 SNHLY, CDR2 FYNNEI. CDR3 length: 15 residues. The V gene lost 1 base and the J gene lost 5 bases, with 15 bases spanning the gap.

This chain connects TRBV30 to TRBJ2-7; possibly TRBD2 for D (5 bases). This CDR3 is built from 12 residues. V was trimmed by 0 bases and J by 6 bases, leaving 9 bases between them. Per germline, CDR1 GTSNPN and CDR2 SVGIG (reference sequence). CDR3: CAWSVSEAEQYF. For the CDR3, the DNA is TGTGCCTGGAGTGTATCGGAGGCCGAGCAGTACTTC.

This chain joins TRBV18 and TRBJ1-3; TRBD1 aligns across 9 bases. Germline V gene sequence: CDR1 KGHSH, CDR2 LQKENI. The junction had 6 bases not matched to a gene; V was cut back by 6 bases and J by 0 bases. The CDR3 runs to 16 residues. CDR3 sequence (DNA): TGTGCCAGCTCGCTCGGACAGGGGATCTCTGGAAACACCATATATTTT. Its translation: CASSLGQGISGNTIYF.

The V and J genes are TRBV19 and TRBJ1-5; D is ambiguous. Per germline, CDR1 LNHDA and CDR2 SQIVND (reference sequence). The CDR3 loop spans 13 amino acids. Trimming took 3 bases from V and 5 from J, leaving 8 bases between them. CDR3 nucleotides: TGTGCCAGTAGTATTCGGGGTTATCAGCCCCAGCATTTT. The encoded protein is CASSIRGYQPQHF.

The table lists this clone with a few counts. The chain combines TRBV4-1 with TRBJ2-5; tentatively, D is TRBD2 (6 bases). Trimming stripped 3 bases from V and 2 bases from J, with 19 bases between. The CDR3 is 17 residues long. In germline, CDR1 is MGHRA, CDR2 YSYEKL. CDR3 in DNA: TGCGCCAGCAGCCAGCCCCCGGACTGGGCGGGGCAAGAGACCCAGTACTTC. Its translation: CASSQPPDWAGQETQYF.

V is TRBV27 and J is TRBJ2-3; TRBD1 aligns across 7 bases. Trimming cost V 11 bases and J 2 bases; bases outside gene matches: 13. Germline-derived CDR1 and CDR2 are MNHEY and SMNVEV (reference sequence). This CDR3 comprises 15 residues. The CDR3 region is CACPSPGQLTDTQYF. The CDR3 bases are TGTGCCTGTCCCTCACCGGGACAGCTCACAGATACGCAGTATTTT.

This clone has a handful of counts. The V call is TRBV5-1, the J call TRBJ2-3, with D tentatively TRBD2 (6 bases). CDR3 length: 12 residues. Germline lookup yields CDR1 SGHRS and CDR2 YFSETQ. V gave up 7 bases and J gave up 7 bases, with 13 bases separating them. The CDR3 DNA reads as TGCGCCAGCGCAGATCGGGGGAATACGCAGTATTTT. This encodes CASADRGNTQYF.